This TCR beta chain was recorded in a study of cytomegalovirus exposure and HLA in healthy donors. V shed 4 bases and J 0 bases; nucleotides not matched to a gene: 6. The V gene's germline CDR1 is MDHEN and CDR2 SYDVKM. The CDR3 has 16 amino acids. Primers included in the PCR were 60 Vbeta and 13 Jbeta primers. Data came from immunoSEQ multiplex PCR; TCRdb stores just in-frame clones and leaves some out. Among 200,000 or so clones, almost 70% were seen once, and the ten largest hold approximately 2.5%. The sequence was collected from a man aged 35-49 years in good health and CMV-seropositive. Material: PBMCs. This sequence joins TRBV28 and TRBJ1-5; TRBD1 agrees at 7 bases. CDR3 nucleotides: TGTGCCAGCAGTTCCCGGGACAGCTATAGCAATCAGCCCCAGCATTTT. Protein: CASSSRDSYSNQPQHF.